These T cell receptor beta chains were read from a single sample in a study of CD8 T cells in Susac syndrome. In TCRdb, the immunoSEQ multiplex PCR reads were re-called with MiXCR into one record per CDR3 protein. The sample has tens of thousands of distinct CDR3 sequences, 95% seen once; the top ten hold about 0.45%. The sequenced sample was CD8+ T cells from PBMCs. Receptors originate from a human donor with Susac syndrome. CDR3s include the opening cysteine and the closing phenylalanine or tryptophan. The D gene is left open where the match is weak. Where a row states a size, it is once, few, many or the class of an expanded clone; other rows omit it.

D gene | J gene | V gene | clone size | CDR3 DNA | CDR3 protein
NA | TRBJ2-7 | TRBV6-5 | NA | TGTGCCAGCAAACAGGGTGACTACGAGCAGTACTTC | CASKQGDYEQYF
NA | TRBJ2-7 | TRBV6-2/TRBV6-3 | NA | TGTGCCAGCAGTTACGTGAATCCCCCCTACGAGCAGTACTTC | CASSYVNPPYEQYF
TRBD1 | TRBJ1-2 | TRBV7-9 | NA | TGTGCCAGCAGCATACGTGACGAGGGGGCACGCTATGGCTACACCTTC | CASSIRDEGARYGYTF
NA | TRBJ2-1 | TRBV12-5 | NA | TGTGCTAGTGGGGATTACAATGAGCAGTTCTTC | CASGDYNEQFF
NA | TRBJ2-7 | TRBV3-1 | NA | TGTGCCAGCAGCCAAGGAGCAGGGACCAACTACGAGCAGTACTTC | CASSQGAGTNYEQYF
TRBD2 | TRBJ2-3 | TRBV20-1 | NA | TGCAGTGCTAGACCTACTAGCGGGAGAATCACAGATACGCAGTATTTT | CSARPTSGRITDTQYF
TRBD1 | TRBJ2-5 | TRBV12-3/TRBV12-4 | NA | TGTGCCAGCAGCCTTGACAGGGGGCGACCCTGGGGGACCCAGTACTTC | CASSLDRGRPWGTQYF
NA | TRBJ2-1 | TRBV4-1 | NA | TGCGCCAGCCAAATCACAGCCGGGACAAACTACAATGAGCAGTTCTTC | CASQITAGTNYNEQFF
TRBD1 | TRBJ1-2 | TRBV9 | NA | TGTGCCAGCAGCAACGGACAGGGGAGCTATGGCTACACCTTC | CASSNGQGSYGYTF
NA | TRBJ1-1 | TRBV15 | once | TGTGCCACCAGCAGAGCTAACACTGAAGCTTTCTTT | CATSRANTEAFF